The next 9 T cell receptor beta chains were all read from a single sample in a study of blood T cell repertoires in COVID-19. This table comes from immunoSEQ multiplex PCR, and its TCRdb copy is limited to in-frame clones, with some not included. Here the sample spans roughly 440,000 clones, about 91% being singletons. Input material: peripheral blood. The receptors were gathered from a woman aged 45-65 years with COVID-19, enrolled during active disease.

This chain joins TRBV9 and TRBJ1-2, with 12 bases identical to TRBD1. Germline V gene sequence: CDR1 SGDLS, CDR2 YYNGEE. CDR3 size: 18 residues. Trimming removed 4 bases from V and 3 bases from J; junction bases left unmatched: 13. In nucleotides, the CDR3 is TGTGCCAGCAGCTTCAATCCTGAGGGGACAGGGGGCTACTATGGCTACACCTTC. Protein sequence: CASSFNPEGTGGYYGYTF.

The chain couples TRBV6-1 to TRBJ1-2; a possible D gene is TRBD1 (5 bases). Germline V gene data show CDR1 as MNHNS and CDR2 as SASEGT. With 1 base removed from V and 6 bases from J, the gap between germline ends came to 12 bases. This CDR3 comprises 14 residues. The CDR3 nucleotides are TGTGCCAGCAGTGAAGACAGGAGTAGGAATGGCTACACCTTC. This codes for CASSEDRSRNGYTF.

The CDR3 DNA follows: TGCGCCAGCAGTCGGGAGGGACAAAGGAACACCGGGGAGCTGTTTTTT. Its translation is CASSREGQRNTGELFF. The chain combines TRBV5-1 with TRBJ2-2, with 8 bases lining up with TRBD2. Germline CDR1 and CDR2: SGHRS and YFSETQ. The CDR3 sequence is 16 residues long. V lost 5 bases to trimming and J lost 1 base; unmatched junction nucleotides: 7. Full variable domain (outside the CDR3, taken from reference TRBV5-1 and TRBJ2-2): KAGVTQTPRYLIKTRGQQVTLSCSPISGHRSVSWYQQTPGQGLQFLFEYFSETQRNKGNFPGRFSGRQFSNSRSEMNVSTLELGDSALYLCASSREGQRNTGELFFGEGSRLTVL.

The chain's CDR3 is CASSLDLALFKRDSQETQYF. For the CDR3, the DNA is TGTGCCAGCAGCTTAGATCTTGCGCTGTTTAAGAGGGACAGTCAAGAGACCCAGTACTTC. The genes are TRBV11-2 and TRBJ2-5, with 7 bases fitting TRBD1. The V gene's germline CDR1 is SGHAT and CDR2 FQNNGV. The CDR3 has 20 residues. V was pared by 0 bases and J by 2 bases, with 18 bases of the junction left unmatched.

The gene calls are TRBV27 and TRBJ2-7; 9 positions agree with TRBD1. CDR1 and CDR2 (germline): MNHEY, SMNVEV (reference sequence). V dropped 8 bases and J dropped 2; count of bases not matched to a gene: 4. There are 13 residues in the CDR3. The CDR3 protein is CASSRDRAYEQYF. CDR3 bases: TGTGCCAGCTCCCGGGACAGGGCCTACGAGCAGTACTTC.

The V gene is TRBV7-2, the J gene TRBJ1-1; the D gene is possibly TRBD1 (6 bases). The V end lost 5 bases, the J end lost 7 bases, and 11 bases lay between the germline ends. The CDR3 runs 12 residues. Germline V gives CDR1 SGHTA, CDR2 FQGNSA. The CDR3 is CASSLRTVEAFF. The DNA for the CDR3 is TGTGCCAGCAGCCTGAGGACAGTTGAAGCTTTCTTT.

The chain has TRBV7-8 and TRBJ1-4; D possibly corresponds to TRBD1 (6 bases). Trimming pared 5 bases from V and 6 bases from J, leaving 16 bases between. CDR1 and CDR2 from the germline V gene are SGHVS and FQNEAQ. CDR3 length equals 15 residues. This chain's CDR3 is CASSATMGADEKLFF. The CDR3 DNA sequence: TGTGCCAGCAGCGCGACGATGGGGGCGGATGAAAAACTGTTTTTT.

A single count supports this clone. The chain recombines TRBV15 with TRBJ2-7; TRBD2 agrees at 10 bases. Germline V gene data show CDR1 as LNHNV and CDR2 as YYDKDF (reference sequence). V lost 0 bases, J lost 2 bases, and 7 bases stayed unmatched. This CDR3 comprises 17 residues. This CDR3 is CATSRDQDSGGAYEQYF. The CDR3 DNA is TGTGCCACCAGCAGAGATCAGGACAGCGGGGGGGCCTACGAGCAGTACTTC.

The V call is TRBV7-9, the J call TRBJ1-1; 7 bases are shared with TRBD1. Germline loops: CDR1 SEHNR, CDR2 FQNEAQ (reference sequence). J gave up 0 bases and V 5 bases, and 6 bases lay outside the gene matches. The CDR3 is 15 residues long. This chain's CDR3 is CASSANRGLNTEAFF. In DNA, the CDR3 is TGTGCCAGCAGCGCAAACAGGGGACTGAACACTGAAGCTTTCTTT.